What follows is one TCR beta chain and its context. The source of the sample is a study of cytomegalovirus exposure and HLA in healthy donors. Vbeta (60) and Jbeta (13) primers were used in the PCR. The method was immunoSEQ multiplex PCR; TCRdb's version includes in-frame clones alone and lacks a portion of them. The sample includes more than 120,000 clones, around 85% seen only once; the top ten take less than 3.5%. Trimming took off 3 bases at V and 9 bases at J, with 16 bases between the two ends. Germline CDR1 and CDR2: SGDLS and YYNGEE. The CDR3 contains 14 residues. The receptor comes from a woman in her thirties in good health and CMV-seronegative. Sequenced sample: PBMCs. This chain joins TRBV9 and TRBJ1-5, with D possibly matching TRBD1 (6 bases). CDR3 coding DNA: TGTGCCAGCAGCGCGGGGGGGGCCCCGGGGCCCCAGCATTTT. Translating it yields CASSAGGAPGPQHF.